The 11 T cell receptor beta chains listed next were all sequenced from one sample in a study of T cell responses to AZD1222 COVID-19 vaccine. Only in-frame clones appear in the TCRdb table, and some are missing; sequencing was by immunoSEQ multiplex PCR. The top ten clones hold 6% to 8.5% of a sample with about 180,000 clones, about 90% of them seen once. The source material was peripheral blood, sampled on day 0 of AZD1222 vaccination. All receptors derive from an adult in good health.

This chain connects TRBV4-2 to TRBJ2-1, with TRBD2 matching over 15 bases. V was pared by 0 bases and J by 4 bases, with 4 bases of the junction left unmatched. This CDR3 region has 18 residues. Germline-derived CDR1 and CDR2 are LGHNA and YNFKEQ. CDR3 nucleotides: TGTGCCAGCAGCCAAGACTTGGGACTAGCGGGGGGTTACAATGAGCAGTTCTTC. Protein sequence: CASSQDLGLAGGYNEQFF.

The V gene is TRBV5-4, the J gene TRBJ2-1; possibly TRBD1 or TRBD2 for D (5 bases each). Trimming cost V 0 bases and J 6 bases, with 16 bases left between them. CDR3 size: 16 residues. Germline V lookup: CDR1 SGHNT, CDR2 YYREEE (reference sequence). The CDR3 nucleotides are TGTGCCAGCAGCTTGGGGGGGAAACTCCCTCTCAATGAGCAGTTCTTC. Residues: CASSLGGKLPLNEQFF. Together with reference TRBV5-4 and TRBJ2-1, the CDR3 gives the full variable domain: ETGVTQSPTHLIKTRGQQVTLRCSSQSGHNTVSWYQQALGQGPQFIFQYYREEENGRGNFPPRFSGLQFPNYSSELNVNALELDDSALYLCASSLGGKLPLNEQFFGPGTRLTVL.

The chain employs TRBV5-5 and TRBJ2-1; TRBD2 matches at 7 bases. The CDR3 is made up of 12 amino acids. Per germline, CDR1 SGHKS and CDR2 YYEKEE (reference sequence). Trimming at V came to 7 bases and at J to 8 bases, leaving 6 bases not matched to a gene. CDR3 amino acids: CASLRGGDEQFF. The CDR3 region has the DNA TGTGCCAGCCTCCGTGGGGGGGATGAGCAGTTCTTC.

The rearrangement joins TRBV11-2 to TRBJ2-1; perhaps D is TRBD1 or TRBD2 (6 bases each). CDR1 and CDR2 (germline): SGHAT, FQNNGV. This CDR3 comprises 15 residues. V lost 5 bases and J lost 4, with 15 bases in between. The CDR3 region has the DNA TGTGCCAGCAGCCAAGGGGGGCAGGGATACAATGAGCAGTTCTTC. This translates into CASSQGGQGYNEQFF.

The rearrangement uses TRBV18 and TRBJ2-5; D might be TRBD1 (6 bases). Germline loops: CDR1 KGHSH, CDR2 LQKENI. This CDR3 contains 18 residues. Between the trimmed V and J ends, which lost 1 base and 7 bases, there was a span of 25 bases. CDR3 residues: CASSPLLGPSGGKGTQYF. The CDR3 bases are TGTGCCAGCTCACCACTGCTGGGGCCCTCTGGGGGCAAAGGGACCCAGTACTTC.

The J gene is TRBJ1-6, the V gene TRBV6-2 or TRBV6-3, with D maybe TRBD1 (5 bases). The CDR3 is 17 residues long. V lost 6 bases and J lost 3, with 18 bases in between. Germline CDR1 MNHEY, CDR2 SVGEGT. CDR3 nucleotides: TGTGCCAGCAGCCCTCCGGCGGGGGGGTTCTATAATTCACCCCTCCACTTT. This codes for CASSPPAGGFYNSPLHF.

The chain carries TRBV28 and TRBJ1-1; the D gene is possibly TRBD1 (6 bases). The CDR3 contains 14 residues. V was shortened by 6 bases and J by 4 bases, with 15 bases between the two germline ends. Per germline, CDR1 MDHEN and CDR2 SYDVKM. This CDR3 is CASSIQGRFTEAFF. CDR3 coding DNA: TGTGCCAGCAGCATACAGGGTCGTTTCACTGAAGCTTTCTTT. Using reference TRBV28 and TRBJ1-1 for the parts outside the CDR3, the full variable domain is DVKVTQSSRYLVKRTGEKVFLECVQDMDHENMFWYRQDPGLGLRLIYFSYDVKMKEKGDIPEGYSVSREKKERFSLILESASTNQTSMYLCASSIQGRFTEAFFGQGTRLTVV.

V is TRBV19 and J is TRBJ1-1; unclear D gene. The CDR3 contains 13 residues. Germline-derived CDR1 and CDR2 are LNHDA and SQIVND (reference sequence). V gave up 3 bases and J gave up 0 bases, with 5 bases separating them. The CDR3 DNA reads TGTGCCAGTAGTATGGGGATGAACACTGAAGCTTTCTTT. The encoded protein is CASSMGMNTEAFF. Based on the CDR3 plus reference TRBV19 and TRBJ1-1, the full variable domain is DGGITQSPKYLFRKEGQNVTLSCEQNLNHDAMYWYRQDPGQGLRLIYYSQIVNDFQKGDIAEGYSVSREKKESFPLTVTSAQKNPTAFYLCASSMGMNTEAFFGQGTRLTVV.

The rearrangement links TRBV7-2 to TRBJ1-6; D may be TRBD1 (6 bases). V was clipped by 6 bases and J by 6 bases, with 15 bases between them. CDR3 size: 15 residues. The germline V gene has CDR1 SGHTA and CDR2 FQGNSA. In nucleotides, the CDR3 is TGTGCCAGCAGTGACCGGGGACACCTTAATTCACCCCTCCACTTT. It yields the protein CASSDRGHLNSPLHF.

The chain couples TRBV7-2 to TRBJ1-4, with TRBD1 as a possible D gene (6 bases). The germline V gene has CDR1 SGHTA and CDR2 FQGNSA. Trimming shortened V by 5 bases and J by 5 bases, and 18 bases separated the two germline ends. There are 16 residues in the CDR3. Here the CDR3 reads CASSRRQATQNEKLFF. Written as DNA, the CDR3 is TGTGCCAGCAGCCGCAGACAGGCAACGCAGAATGAAAAACTGTTTTTT.

The chain is built from TRBV13 and TRBJ2-3; the D gene is possibly TRBD2 (6 bases). The CDR3 is made up of 15 amino acids. CDR1 is PRHDT, CDR2 FYEKMQ, per germline (reference sequence). Trimming cost V 6 bases and J 6 bases, with 19 bases left between them. CDR3 DNA sequence: TGTGCCAGCAGGGACTATAGCGAACTACCGGATACGCAGTATTTT. Its protein is CASRDYSELPDTQYF.